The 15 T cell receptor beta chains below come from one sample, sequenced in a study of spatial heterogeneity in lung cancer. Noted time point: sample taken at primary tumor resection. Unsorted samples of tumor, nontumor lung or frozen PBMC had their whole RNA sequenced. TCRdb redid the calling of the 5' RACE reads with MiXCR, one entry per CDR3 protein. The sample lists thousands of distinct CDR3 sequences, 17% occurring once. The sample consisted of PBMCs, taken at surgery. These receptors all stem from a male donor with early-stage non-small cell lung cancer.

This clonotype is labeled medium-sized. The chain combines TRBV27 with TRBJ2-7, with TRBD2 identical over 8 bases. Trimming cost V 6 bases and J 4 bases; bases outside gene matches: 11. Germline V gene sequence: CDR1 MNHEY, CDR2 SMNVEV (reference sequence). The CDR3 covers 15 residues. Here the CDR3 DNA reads TGTGCCAGCAGGGGGGGTAGCGGGGCCCTATACGAGCAGTACTTC. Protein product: CASRGGSGALYEQYF.

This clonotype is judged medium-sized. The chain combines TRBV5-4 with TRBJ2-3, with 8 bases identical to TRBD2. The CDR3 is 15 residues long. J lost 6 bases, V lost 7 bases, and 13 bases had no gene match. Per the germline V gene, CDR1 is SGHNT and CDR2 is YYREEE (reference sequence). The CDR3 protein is CASHFFSGTSDTQYF. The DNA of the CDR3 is TGTGCCAGCCATTTTTTTAGCGGGACGAGCGATACGCAGTATTTT.

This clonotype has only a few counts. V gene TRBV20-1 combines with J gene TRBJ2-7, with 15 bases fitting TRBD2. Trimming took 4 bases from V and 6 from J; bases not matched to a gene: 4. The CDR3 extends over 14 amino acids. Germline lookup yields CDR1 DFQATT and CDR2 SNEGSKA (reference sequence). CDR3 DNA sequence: TGCAGTGCTACCGGGACTAGCGGGAGGAGCGAGCAGTACTTC. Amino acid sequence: CSATGTSGRSEQYF.

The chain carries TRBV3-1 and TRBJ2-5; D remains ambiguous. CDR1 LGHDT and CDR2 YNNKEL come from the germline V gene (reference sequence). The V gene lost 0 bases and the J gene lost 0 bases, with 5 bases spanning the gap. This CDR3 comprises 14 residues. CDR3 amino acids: CASSQDMYQETQYF. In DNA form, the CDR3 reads TGTGCCAGCAGCCAAGATATGTACCAAGAGACCCAGTACTTC.

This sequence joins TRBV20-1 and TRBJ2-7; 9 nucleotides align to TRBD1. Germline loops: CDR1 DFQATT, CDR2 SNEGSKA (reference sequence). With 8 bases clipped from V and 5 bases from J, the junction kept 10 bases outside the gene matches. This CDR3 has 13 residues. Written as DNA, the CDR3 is TGCAGTCAACACACAGGGGGCTTGAACGAGCAGTACTTC. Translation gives CSQHTGGLNEQYF.

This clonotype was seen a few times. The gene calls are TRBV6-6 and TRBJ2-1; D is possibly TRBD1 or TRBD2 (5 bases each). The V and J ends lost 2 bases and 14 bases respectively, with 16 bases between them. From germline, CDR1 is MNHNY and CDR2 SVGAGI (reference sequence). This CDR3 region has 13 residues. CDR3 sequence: CASSYGGRGFEFF. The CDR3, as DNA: TGTGCCAGCAGTTACGGCGGACGGGGCTTTGAGTTCTTC.

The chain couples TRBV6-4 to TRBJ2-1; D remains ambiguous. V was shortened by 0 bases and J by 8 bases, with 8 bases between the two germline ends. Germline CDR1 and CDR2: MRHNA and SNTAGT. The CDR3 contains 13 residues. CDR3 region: CASSDSSTDEQFF. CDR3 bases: TGTGCCAGCAGTGACTCAAGTACCGATGAGCAGTTCTTC.

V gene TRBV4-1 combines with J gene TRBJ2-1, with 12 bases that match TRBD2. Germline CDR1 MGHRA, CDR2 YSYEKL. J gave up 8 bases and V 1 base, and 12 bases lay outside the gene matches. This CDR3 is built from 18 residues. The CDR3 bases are TGCGCCAGCAGCCAAGGGTCGTGGCTAGCGGGAGGGGGCGATGAGCAGTTCTTC. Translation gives CASSQGSWLAGGGDEQFF.

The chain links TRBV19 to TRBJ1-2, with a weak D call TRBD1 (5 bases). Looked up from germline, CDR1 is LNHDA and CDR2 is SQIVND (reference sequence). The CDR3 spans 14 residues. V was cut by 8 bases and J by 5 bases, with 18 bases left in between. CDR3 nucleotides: TGTGCCAGTTCTACGACGGGGGATACTTATGGCTACACCTTC. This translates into CASSTTGDTYGYTF.

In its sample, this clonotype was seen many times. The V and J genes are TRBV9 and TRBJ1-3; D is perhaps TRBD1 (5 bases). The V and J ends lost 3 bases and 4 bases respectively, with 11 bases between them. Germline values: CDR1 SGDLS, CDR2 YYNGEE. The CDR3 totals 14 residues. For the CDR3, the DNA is TGTGCCAGCAGCGAGCGGGGGGGAGGAAACACCATATATTTT. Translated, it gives CASSERGGGNTIYF.

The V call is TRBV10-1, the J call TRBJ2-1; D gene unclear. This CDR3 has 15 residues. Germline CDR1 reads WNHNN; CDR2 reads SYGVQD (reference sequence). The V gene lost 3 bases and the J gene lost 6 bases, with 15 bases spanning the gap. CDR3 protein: CASSDGPNPANEQFF. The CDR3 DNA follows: TGCGCCAGCAGTGATGGACCTAACCCCGCCAATGAGCAGTTCTTC.

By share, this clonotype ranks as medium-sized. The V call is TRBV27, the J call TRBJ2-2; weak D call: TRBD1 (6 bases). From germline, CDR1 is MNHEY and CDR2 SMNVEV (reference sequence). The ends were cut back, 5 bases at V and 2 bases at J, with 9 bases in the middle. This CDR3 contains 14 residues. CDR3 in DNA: TGTGCCAGCAGTCCGGGACATAACACCGGGGAGCTGTTTTTT. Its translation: CASSPGHNTGELFF.

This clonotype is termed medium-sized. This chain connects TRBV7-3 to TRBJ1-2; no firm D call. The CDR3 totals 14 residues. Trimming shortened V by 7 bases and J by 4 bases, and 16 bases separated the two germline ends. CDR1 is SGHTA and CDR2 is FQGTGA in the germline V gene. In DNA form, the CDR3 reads TGTGCCAGCACCCGGGATATCGAAGGCTATGGCTACACCTTC. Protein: CASTRDIEGYGYTF.

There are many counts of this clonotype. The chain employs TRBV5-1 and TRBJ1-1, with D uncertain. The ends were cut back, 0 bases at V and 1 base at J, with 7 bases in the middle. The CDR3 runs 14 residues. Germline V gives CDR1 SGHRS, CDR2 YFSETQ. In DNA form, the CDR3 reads TGCGCCAGCAGCTTGGTTGGGTGGAACACTGAAGCTTTCTTT. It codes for CASSLVGWNTEAFF.

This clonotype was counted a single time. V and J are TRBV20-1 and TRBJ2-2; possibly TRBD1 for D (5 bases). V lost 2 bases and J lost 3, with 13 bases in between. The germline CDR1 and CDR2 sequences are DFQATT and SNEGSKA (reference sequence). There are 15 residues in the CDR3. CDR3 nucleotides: TGCAGTGCTAGAAAGGCAGGGCTGGACACCGGGGAGCTGTTTTTT. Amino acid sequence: CSARKAGLDTGELFF.